This T cell receptor beta chain was captured in a study of technical replicates of blood from a few donors. Trimming shortened V by 1 base and J by 2 bases, and 14 bases separated the two germline ends. Germline V gene data show CDR1 as MGHRA and CDR2 as YSYEKL. The CDR3 loop spans 16 amino acids. The repertoire was sequenced with immunoSEQ multiplex PCR; TCRdb's copy has only in-frame clones and lacks some. The table has some 70,000 clones, about 91% seen once. The chain employs TRBV4-1 and TRBJ1-2; a weak D match, TRBD1 (5 bases). The TCR originated in a human donor in good health. Sequences were obtained from T cells isolated from PBMCs. This CDR3 is CASSQVGGGKNYGYTF. CDR3 sequence (DNA): TGCGCCAGCAGCCAAGTGGGGGGGGGAAAGAACTATGGCTACACCTTC.